Following are 26 T cell receptor beta chains from one sample sequenced in a study of T cells after yellow fever vaccination. TCRdb re-analysed the 5' RACE reads in MiXCR, keeping a single row per CDR3 protein. The sample records roughly 170,000 distinct CDR3 sequences, about a tenth being singletons. This material consisted of CD8+ T cells sorted from PBMCs, taken 45 days after the yellow fever booster vaccination. These receptors were collected from a man in his late teens or twenties who received the YFV17D yellow fever vaccine.

This clonotype was seen more than once but under ten times. This chain joins TRBV4-1 and TRBJ2-1, with D possibly matching TRBD2 (5 bases). Trimming removed 1 base from V and 3 bases from J, with 10 bases in between. CDR3 size: 15 residues. The germline V gene encodes CDR1 MGHRA and CDR2 YSYEKL. The CDR3 DNA sequence: TGCGCCAGCAGCCAAGGCCTAGCCAGCTACAATGAGCAGTTCTTC. Its protein is CASSQGLASYNEQFF.

This chain joins TRBV7-9 and TRBJ1-5; D gene unclear. The CDR3 extends over 16 amino acids. Trimming shortened V by 4 bases and J by 1 base, and 14 bases separated the two germline ends. Germline CDR1 is SEHNR and CDR2 is FQNEAQ (reference sequence). CDR3 region: CASSSNLEASNQPQHF. CDR3 nucleotides: TGTGCCAGCAGCTCTAATTTGGAGGCGAGCAATCAGCCCCAGCATTTT.

This chain joins TRBV12-3 or TRBV12-4 and TRBJ1-5; D remains unclear. The CDR3 covers 14 residues. Trimming took off 4 bases at V and 3 bases at J, with 10 bases between the two ends. CDR3 in DNA: TGTGCCAGCAGTTGGAACAGTGACAATCAGCCCCAGCATTTT. This sequence encodes CASSWNSDNQPQHF.

This clonotype was counted ten times or more. The J gene is TRBJ2-3, the V gene TRBV6-1; the match to TRBD2 covers 10 bases. The CDR3 totals 15 residues. Per the germline V gene, CDR1 is MNHNS and CDR2 is SASEGT. Trimming took 3 bases from V and 4 from J; bases not matched to a gene: 4. The CDR3 DNA is TGTGCCAGCAGTGATACTAGCGGGGTCCCAGATACGCAGTATTTT. Its translation is CASSDTSGVPDTQYF.

This clonotype occurred many times. The CDR3 loop is CASSQVNRVLTDTQYF. CDR3 coding DNA: TGCGCCAGCAGCCAAGTGAACAGGGTGTTGACAGATACGCAGTATTTT. The J gene is TRBJ2-3, the V gene TRBV4-3; tentative D call: TRBD1 (6 bases). Trimming took off 1 base at V and 3 bases at J, with 14 bases between the two ends. The CDR3 length is 16 residues. Germline assignment: CDR1 LGHNA and CDR2 YSLEER.

The table lists this clonotype with many counts. The chain carries TRBV29-1 and TRBJ2-5, with TRBD1 matching over 7 bases. The CDR3 length is 15 residues. Germline CDR1 is SQVTM and CDR2 is ANQGSEA. The V and J ends lost 3 bases and 3 bases, in that order; junction bases with no gene match: 10. CDR3 coding DNA: TGCAGCGTTGACGACCTTGCGACAGGGAAAGAGACCCAGTACTTC. Its protein product is CSVDDLATGKETQYF.

This clonotype has ten or more counts. V is TRBV10-3 and J is TRBJ2-6; 10 bases match TRBD1. Germline V CDR1 and CDR2: ENHRY, SYGVKD. The CDR3 is 16 residues long. The ends lost 10 bases at V and 0 bases at J; junction bases unmatched: 6. The CDR3: CANSGTGVSGANVLTF. The CDR3 DNA sequence: TGTGCCAATTCCGGGACAGGGGTCTCTGGGGCCAACGTCCTGACTTTC.

This chain uses TRBV29-1 with TRBJ1-2, with D hard to call. Germline CDR1 reads SQVTM; CDR2 reads ANQGSEA. The CDR3 contains 12 residues. V gave up 2 bases and J gave up 8 bases, with 12 bases separating them. CDR3 protein: CSVEWYLHGYTF. The CDR3 nucleotides read TGCAGCGTTGAATGGTACTTACACGGCTACACCTTC.

The V gene is TRBV7-9, the J gene TRBJ1-5, with a tentative D call TRBD1 (6 bases). The CDR3 loop spans 13 amino acids. Germline loops: CDR1 SEHNR, CDR2 FQNEAQ (reference sequence). The V end was cut by 1 base, the J end by 8 bases, with 9 bases between. DNA of the CDR3: TGTGCCAGCAGCTTAGGGGGGGCGGAGCCCCAGCATTTT. Translated, it gives CASSLGGAEPQHF.

In its sample, this clonotype was seen a few times. The rearrangement links TRBV6-2 or TRBV6-3 to TRBJ1-1, with D hard to call. Trimming removed 10 bases at V and 1 base at J, with 10 bases between. Per germline, CDR1 MNHEY and CDR2 SVGEGT. The CDR3 is 12 amino acids. In nucleotides, the CDR3 is TGTGCCACCTCGGCAACGAACACTGAAGCTTTCTTT. Its protein product is CATSATNTEAFF.

In its sample, this clonotype was seen a few times. The chain has TRBV27 and TRBJ2-4; a possible D gene is TRBD2 (7 bases). CDR1 and CDR2 (germline): MNHEY, SMNVEV (reference sequence). The CDR3 totals 18 residues. Trimming cost V 5 bases and J 3 bases, with 23 bases left between them. CDR3 residues: CASSTRGGGALGKNIQYF. CDR3 sequence (DNA): TGTGCCAGCAGTACTCGAGGGGGGGGAGCTCTGGGCAAAAACATTCAGTACTTC.

In its sample, this clonotype was seen many times. The V and J genes are TRBV6-2 or TRBV6-3 and TRBJ1-1; no clear D gene. V was clipped by 6 bases and J by 5 bases, with 7 bases between them. Per germline, CDR1 MNHEY and CDR2 SVGEGT. The CDR3 runs to 11 residues. The CDR3 DNA reads as TGTGCCAGCAGCCGGATGACTGAAGCTTTCTTT. Translation gives CASSRMTEAFF.

V and J are TRBV4-2 and TRBJ1-5, with a possible D match to TRBD1 (5 bases). V was clipped by 0 bases and J by 7 bases, with 13 bases between them. In germline, CDR1 is LGHNA, CDR2 YNFKEQ. CDR3 length: 15 amino acids. CDR3: CASSQEAGGSQPQHF. The CDR3 nucleotides read TGTGCCAGCAGCCAAGAAGCGGGGGGTAGCCAGCCCCAGCATTTT.

This sequence joins TRBV7-9 and TRBJ2-5; 10 bases line up with TRBD1. With V trimmed by 3 bases and J by 5 bases, 9 bases remained unmatched. The CDR3 is 16 amino acids. From germline, CDR1 is SEHNR and CDR2 FQNEAQ (reference sequence). Here the CDR3 DNA reads TGTGCCAGCAGCTTGGCGGGACAGGGGCGGATGGAGACCCAGTACTTC. As protein: CASSLAGQGRMETQYF.

This clonotype showed up many times. The V gene is TRBV12-3 or TRBV12-4, the J gene TRBJ2-5; 9 bases map to TRBD2. V lost 3 bases, J lost 1 base, and 3 bases stayed unmatched. The CDR3 length is 15 residues. CDR3 DNA sequence: TGTGCCAGCAGTTTCCTAGCGGGGATCCAAGAGACCCAGTACTTC. It is translated as CASSFLAGIQETQYF.

V usage is TRBV4-3 and J usage is TRBJ2-1; D perhaps matches TRBD1 (6 bases). Germline values: CDR1 LGHNA, CDR2 YSLEER. The CDR3 is 17 residues long. Between the trimmed V and J ends, which lost 1 base and 6 bases, there was a span of 19 bases. This CDR3 is CASSQVRPGAFTNEQFF. The DNA for the CDR3 is TGCGCCAGCAGCCAAGTTCGTCCAGGGGCATTCACCAATGAGCAGTTCTTC.

In its sample, this clonotype was seen many times. This sequence joins TRBV5-1 and TRBJ1-1; D gene uncertain. CDR3 length: 13 amino acids. The germline V gene has CDR1 SGHRS and CDR2 YFSETQ. Trimming left V 2 bases short and J 1 base short, with 6 bases between. The CDR3 region is CASSFRKNTEAFF. CDR3 coding DNA: TGCGCCAGCAGCTTCAGGAAGAACACTGAAGCTTTCTTT.

This clonotype was observed a few times. V and J are TRBV4-2 and TRBJ2-2; D perhaps matches TRBD2 (5 bases). This CDR3 comprises 15 residues. Trimming took off 0 bases at V and 4 bases at J, with 9 bases between the two ends. The germline CDR1 and CDR2 sequences are LGHNA and YNFKEQ. The CDR3: CASSQDWSGTGELFF. The CDR3 DNA is TGTGCCAGCAGCCAAGATTGGAGCGGCACCGGGGAGCTGTTTTTT.

This clonotype was seen ten or more times. V and J are TRBV4-1 and TRBJ2-7; D not resolved. The V gene's germline CDR1 is MGHRA and CDR2 YSYEKL. The germline V and J ends were trimmed by 3 bases and 1 base, with 13 bases remaining between them. The CDR3 extends over 15 amino acids. CDR3 region: CASSQVTGLSYEQYF. The CDR3 DNA reads as TGCGCCAGCAGCCAGGTTACCGGCCTTTCCTACGAGCAGTACTTC.

The table lists this clonotype with a few counts. The V gene is TRBV19, the J gene TRBJ2-1; D is perhaps TRBD2 (5 bases). CDR1 LNHDA and CDR2 SQIVND come from the germline V gene (reference sequence). The germline V and J ends were trimmed by 7 bases and 5 bases, with 12 bases remaining between them. The CDR3 totals 13 residues. The CDR3 DNA is TGTGCCAGTATTAACGGGGTCCACAATGAGCAGTTCTTC. Its translation: CASINGVHNEQFF.

This clonotype was seen more than once but under ten times. The chain links TRBV7-9 to TRBJ1-5, with 10 bases fitting TRBD1. The CDR3 runs to 18 residues. Losses at the gene ends were 4 bases for V and 0 bases for J; bases not matched to a gene: 9. Germline CDR1 and CDR2: SEHNR and FQNEAQ (reference sequence). The CDR3 coding sequence is TGTGCCAGCAGCTCCGCCCGGGACAGGGGTTATAGCAATCAGCCCCAGCATTTT. The encoded protein is CASSSARDRGYSNQPQHF.

This clonotype was counted only a few times. This chain uses TRBV5-5 with TRBJ1-5; D remains ambiguous. The V and J ends lost 2 bases and 3 bases respectively, with 9 bases between them. CDR1 SGHKS and CDR2 YYEKEE come from the germline V gene (reference sequence). The CDR3 is 14 amino acids. CDR3 sequence: CASSLTSANQPQHF. In DNA form, the CDR3 reads TGTGCCAGCAGCTTAACGTCGGCCAATCAGCCCCAGCATTTT.

At least ten counts were recorded for this clonotype. The chain has TRBV12-3 or TRBV12-4 and TRBJ2-3, with 7 nucleotides matching TRBD2. Trimming removed 2 bases from V and 1 base from J; junction bases left unmatched: 0. The CDR3 runs to 14 residues. CDR3 residues: CASSLTSGTDTQYF. CDR3 bases: TGTGCCAGCAGTTTAACTAGCGGCACAGATACGCAGTATTTT.

The chain carries TRBV9 and TRBJ2-7; possible D gene TRBD1, 5 bases. Germline loops: CDR1 SGDLS, CDR2 YYNGEE. The CDR3 has 14 amino acids. V lost 1 base and J 2 bases, leaving 10 bases between the germline ends. The CDR3 is CASSVQGVPYEQYF. The CDR3 DNA sequence: TGTGCCAGCAGCGTACAGGGTGTTCCCTACGAGCAGTACTTC.

This clonotype was counted at least ten times. The rearrangement joins TRBV5-6 to TRBJ1-6; no firm D call. Per germline, CDR1 SGHDT and CDR2 YYEEEE. The length of the CDR3 is 15 residues. Trimming cost V 0 bases and J 3 bases, with 7 bases left between them. The CDR3 DNA sequence: TGTGCCAGCAGCTTGGACGGATACTATAATTCACCCCTCCACTTT. The encoded protein is CASSLDGYYNSPLHF. Filled out from reference TRBV5-6 and TRBJ1-6, the complete variable domain reads DAGVTQSPTHLIKTRGQQVTLRCSPKSGHDTVSWYQQALGQGPQFIFQYYEEEERQRGNFPDRFSGHQFPNYSSELNVNALLLGDSALYLCASSLDGYYNSPLHFGNGTRLTVT.

This clonotype was recorded at least ten times. This chain links TRBV7-8 with TRBJ1-6; D call uncertain. With 5 bases removed from V and 9 bases from J, the gap between germline ends came to 17 bases. Germline V gene data show CDR1 as SGHVS and CDR2 as FQNEAQ. The CDR3 is 15 residues long. This CDR3 is CASSAYQPGFSPLHF. The DNA for the CDR3 is TGTGCCAGCAGCGCCTACCAGCCGGGGTTTTCACCCCTCCACTTT. The whole variable domain, filled in from reference TRBV7-8 and TRBJ1-6, reads GAGVSQSPRYKVAKRGQDVALRCDPISGHVSLFWYQQALGQGPEFLTYFQNEAQLDKSGLPSDRFFAERPEGSVSTLKIQRTQQEDSAVYLCASSAYQPGFSPLHFGNGTRLTVT.